This T cell receptor (beta chain) was sequenced during a study of cytomegalovirus exposure and HLA in healthy donors. The study's findings and limits: A link between a missense DCLRE1C variant and TCR beta V- and J-gene trimming emerged from a later analysis. In vitro experiments confirmed that three CMV-associated chains were specific for CMV antigens.

Both 60 Vbeta primers and 13 Jbeta primers went into the PCR. Authors' methods: An analysis performed later counted about 80 million unique TCR beta chains (roughly 11 million of them shared). Using immunoSEQ multiplex PCR, the repertoire was profiled, and TCRdb retains in-frame clones only, with some absent. D and trimming come from the DNA, and the V and J calls and clone size come from that table. Of around 200,000 clones in the sample, roughly 79% were seen once. This clone appeared a single time. No antigen is known for it. Material for sequencing was PBMCs. The receptor was derived from a woman aged 25 to 39 in good health and CMV-seropositive.

The CDR3 sequence is CASSPDGEGNTEAFF. Here the CDR3 DNA reads TGTGCCAGCAGTCCCGACGGGGAGGGGAACACTGAAGCTTTCTTT. V is TRBV6-4 and J is TRBJ1-1; D remains ambiguous. Trimming stripped 5 bases from V and 1 base from J, with 14 bases between. The CDR3 consists of 15 residues. The germline V gene has CDR1 MRHNA and CDR2 SNTAGT.